This is a list of T cell receptor beta chains from one sample in a study of T and B cells in COVID-19 patients. TCRdb reprocessed the multiplex PCR reads with MiXCR, giving one entry per CDR3 protein. The sample lists some 8,000 distinct CDR3 sequences, 35% to 50% occurring once. Sequencing was performed on blood. The receptor source for this set is a human donor who had recovered from COVID-19. Each CDR3 is given with its conserved first and last residue. The order of the fields is J gene, V gene, clone size, CDR3 protein. Clone size is stated in some rows and not others, as once, few, many or a class when expanded.

TRBJ2-1,TRBV6-5,few,CASSTDRPEPDF
TRBJ2-2,TRBV7-2,few,CASSLGGLSGGLFF
TRBJ2-7,TRBV6-2/TRBV6-3,.,CATDAGYEQYF
TRBJ2-2,TRBV18,.,CASSPPEGRTGELFF
TRBJ2-3,TRBV24-1,.,CATSGGTGNTDTQYF
TRBJ1-1,TRBV6-5,.,CASSYWAQGDGNTEAFF
TRBJ1-3,TRBV10-3,.,CAISVDRGQGNTIYF
TRBJ2-3,TRBV19,medium-sized,CASSTTGDTQYF
TRBJ2-5,TRBV12-3/TRBV12-4,few,CASSLGGGAQETQYF
TRBJ2-3,TRBV13,.,CASSITDTQYF
TRBJ1-5,TRBV29-1,.,CSVGTGDLPQHF
TRBJ2-5,TRBV6-2/TRBV6-3,.,CASSYGGQKQETQYF
TRBJ2-5,TRBV19,.,CASSMGQYQETHYF
TRBJ2-2,TRBV11-1,medium-sized,CASSPPPGGNTGELFF
TRBJ1-6,TRBV6-4,.,CASSDPKGNRDRGTDSPLHF
TRBJ2-6,TRBV19,.,CVSSITGSGANVLTF
TRBJ1-1,TRBV13,.,CASSRGQYQEAFF
TRBJ1-1,TRBV29-1,.,CSVARTGEAFF
TRBJ2-5,TRBV6-2/TRBV6-3,.,CASSRYGASETQYF
TRBJ2-3,TRBV19,medium-sized,CASRLAGQVDTQYF
TRBJ1-4,TRBV7-2,.,CASSLRGSWVEKLFF
TRBJ2-3,TRBV6-2/TRBV6-3,few,CASSYSSRGGTDTQYF
TRBJ2-7,TRBV11-1,.,CASRGQGISYEQYF
TRBJ1-5,TRBV6-1,.,CASSQGNQPQHF
TRBJ1-2,TRBV6-6,.,CASSALGGGYGYTF
TRBJ2-2,TRBV19,medium-sized,CASSPMGANTGELFF
TRBJ1-1,TRBV29-1,few,CSVALGRTEAFF
TRBJ1-6,TRBV29-1,few,CSVQADLGSPLHF
TRBJ2-3,TRBV11-3,few,CASSMGLAGGGDTQYF
TRBJ2-7,TRBV27,.,CASSFGQTLNYEQYF
TRBJ2-2,TRBV11-2,.,CASSLDGGLMTGELFF
TRBJ2-3,TRBV19,medium-sized,CASSSPGGGTDTQYF
TRBJ2-5,TRBV6-1,.,CASSEGWETQYF
TRBJ2-2,TRBV6-2/TRBV6-3,.,CASSYPHQATNTGELFF
TRBJ2-3,TRBV5-6,.,CASNSGGGTDTQYF
TRBJ2-2,TRBV6-2/TRBV6-3,few,CASTPRGLGGELFF
TRBJ2-3,TRBV5-1,.,CASSLVRGGTDTQYF
TRBJ2-2,TRBV5-6,few,CASSFYRTSAGELFF
TRBJ2-7,TRBV11-3,medium-sized,CASSFGLDGYEQYF
TRBJ2-1,TRBV7-2,.,CASSPRGGYIEQFF
TRBJ2-5,TRBV7-9,once,CASSVQGDLSVQETQYF
TRBJ2-1,TRBV6-4,.,CASSPSGGAANEQFF
TRBJ2-2,TRBV5-4,few,CASSPPPGTTGELFF
TRBJ2-2,TRBV20-1,.,CSAPGGHLSNTGELFF
TRBJ1-2,TRBV29-1,.,CSVPRGSRGYTF
TRBJ1-3,TRBV15,.,CATSRGLTGVTGNTIYF
TRBJ2-7,TRBV6-5,.,CAISESTVISYEQYF
TRBJ2-6,TRBV19,medium-sized,CASSVPPGGTGRRGANVLTF
TRBJ2-1,TRBV18,.,CASSRTSGDNEQFF
TRBJ2-1,TRBV5-1,.,CASSSTFNGDNEQFF
TRBJ2-7,TRBV6-1,few,CASSEDYEQYF
TRBJ2-7,TRBV19,.,CASGQLQGHEQYF
TRBJ1-1,TRBV6-8,.,CASRNRANTEAFF